The T cell receptor beta chain under discussion was sequenced for a study of OX40 agonist ivuxolimab in advanced cancers. Losses at the gene ends were 0 bases for V and 0 bases for J; bases not matched to a gene: 1. Per germline, CDR1 SGHTA and CDR2 FQGNSA. The CDR3 loop spans 15 amino acids. Remarks on this clone: The antigen is unknown.

Using immunoSEQ multiplex PCR, the repertoire was profiled, and TCRdb retains in-frame clones only, with some absent. The table shows under 65,000 clones, with around 93% occurring only once. General observations from the study: The work left the antigen specificity of expanded peripheral T cells undetermined.

The rearrangement uses TRBV7-2 and TRBJ2-7; 8 bases fit TRBD1. This TCR came from an adult with an advanced solid tumor such as melanoma, head and neck, liver or kidney cancer. The material was CD4+ or CD8+ T cells sorted from blood, obtained in a trial of the OX40 agonist ivuxolimab. As DNA, the CDR3 is TGTGCCAGCAGCTTAGCTCAGGGGGCCTCCTACGAGCAGTACTTC. Protein: CASSLAQGASYEQYF.